Below, 16 T cell receptor beta chains from the same sample are listed, as sequenced in a study of blood T cells in healthy people across ages. With a J-beta primer mix and a sample-barcoded 5' primer, a second PCR ran roughly 6 to 11 cycles. Via MiXCR, TCRdb re-called the 5' RACE reads, giving one row per CDR3 protein. Of 1.2 million to 1.5 million distinct CDR3 sequences listed, approximately 59% are singletons. The specimen was blood. These receptors all stem from a man aged 18-30 years in good health.

This chain connects TRBV5-1 to TRBJ2-3, with 9 bases that match TRBD2. There are 16 residues in the CDR3. Germline loops: CDR1 SGHRS, CDR2 YFSETQ. Losses at the gene ends were 1 base for V and 2 bases for J; bases not matched to a gene: 5. CDR3 nucleotide sequence: TGCGCCAGCAGCTTGTTGAGCGGGGGGTTCACAGATACGCAGTATTTT. The encoded protein is CASSLLSGGFTDTQYF. Based on the CDR3 plus reference TRBV5-1 and TRBJ2-3, the full variable domain is KAGVTQTPRYLIKTRGQQVTLSCSPISGHRSVSWYQQTPGQGLQFLFEYFSETQRNKGNFPGRFSGRQFSNSRSEMNVSTLELGDSALYLCASSLLSGGFTDTQYFGPGTRLTVL.

This clonotype was recorded a few times. V and J are TRBV12-5 and TRBJ2-6; tentative D call: TRBD1 (7 bases). The germline CDR1 and CDR2 sequences are LGHNT and FRNRAP. The CDR3 runs 19 residues. V lost 1 base, J lost 1 base, and 17 bases lay in between. The DNA of the CDR3 is TGTGCTAGTGGTTTGGGGGGGGACAGTATTGCATCTGGGGCCAACGTCCTGACTTTC. Translating gives CASGLGGDSIASGANVLTF.

Comment on this clonotype: Germline and junction disagree at one end, which may indicate a read error. The V and J genes are TRBV4-1 and TRBJ1-2; D might be TRBD1 (5 bases). The CDR3 length is 14 residues. Germline-derived CDR1 and CDR2 are MGHRA and YSYEKL. Here the CDR3 DNA reads TGCGCCGGCAGCAACGGAGGGGAAGACTATGGCTACACCTTC. Encoded protein: CAGSNGGEDYGYTF.

V and J are TRBV20-1 and TRBJ2-4; D is possibly TRBD1 (6 bases). The J call could be wrong; TRBJ2-7 is a better fit for the DNA end. Germline V gives CDR1 DFQATT, CDR2 SNEGSKA (reference sequence). This CDR3 has 16 amino acids. In nucleotides, the CDR3 is TGCAGTGCTAGAGCCGACCCTACAGGGTTTAGGGTCGAGCAGTACTTC. Amino acids: CSARADPTGFRVEQYF.

The genes are TRBV4-2 and TRBJ2-7; tentative D call: TRBD1 (6 bases). CDR3 size: 15 residues. Trimming removed 1 base at V and 2 bases at J, with 12 bases between. Germline CDR1 LGHNA, CDR2 YNFKEQ. The DNA for the CDR3 is TGTGCCAGCAGCCAAGGGCTCGGACAGACCTACGAGCAGTACTTC. Translation gives CASSQGLGQTYEQYF.

The chain recombines TRBV20-1 with TRBJ1-2, with D possibly being TRBD1 (5 bases). The V and J ends lost 0 bases and 3 bases respectively, with 20 bases between them. Germline loops: CDR1 DFQATT, CDR2 SNEGSKA (reference sequence). The CDR3 is 17 residues long. The CDR3 sequence is CSARDRGGRALDYGYTF. CDR3 DNA sequence: TGCAGTGCTAGAGATCGGGGGGGAAGGGCATTGGACTATGGCTACACCTTC.

In this sample, this clonotype turned up a few times. CDR3 bases: TGTGCCAGCTCAATGACAGGGTCAGTTAACATTCAGTACTTC. This gives the protein CASSMTGSVNIQYF. The chain carries TRBV18 and TRBJ2-4; 7 bases are shared with TRBD1. With 5 bases clipped from V and 7 bases from J, the junction kept 8 bases outside the gene matches. Germline V gene sequence: CDR1 KGHSH, CDR2 LQKENI. The CDR3 is 14 amino acids.

This clonotype was detected only a few times. The chain links TRBV7-9 to TRBJ1-2; no firm D call. The CDR3 is made up of 10 amino acids. CDR1 and CDR2 (germline): SEHNR, FQNEAQ (reference sequence). The V gene lost 8 bases and the J gene lost 11 bases, with 12 bases spanning the gap. The CDR3 sequence: CASPTLFYTF. CDR3 sequence (DNA): TGTGCCAGCCCCACCTTGTTTTACACCTTC.

The V call is TRBV2, the J call TRBJ1-1; D is undetermined. This CDR3 spans 13 amino acids. V dropped 6 bases and J dropped 2 bases, with 10 bases sitting between them. Germline-derived CDR1 and CDR2 are SNHLY and FYNNEI. The CDR3 reads CASSAQSNTEAFF. Written as DNA, the CDR3 is TGTGCCAGCAGCGCCCAGAGCAACACTGAAGCTTTCTTT.

V and J are TRBV6-5 and TRBJ2-2; D is possibly TRBD2 (5 bases). The CDR3 is made up of 14 amino acids. CDR1 and CDR2 (germline): MNHEY, SVGAGI. V dropped 4 bases and J dropped 7 bases, with 13 bases sitting between them. CDR3: CASSLRETIGELFF. CDR3 sequence (DNA): TGTGCCAGCAGTTTGAGGGAGACGATCGGGGAGCTGTTTTTT.

The chain joins TRBV12-3 or TRBV12-4 to TRBJ1-1; D perhaps matches TRBD1 (6 bases). The CDR3 is made up of 17 amino acids. V lost 6 bases, J lost 2 bases, and 22 bases lay in between. CDR3 region: CASRFSSMGAGNTEAFF. The CDR3 DNA reads as TGTGCCAGCAGATTTTCCTCCATGGGGGCTGGCAACACTGAAGCTTTCTTT.

The rearrangement links TRBV10-3 to TRBJ1-2; D is perhaps TRBD1 (5 bases). From germline, CDR1 is ENHRY and CDR2 SYGVKD. V lost 4 bases, J lost 0 bases, and 15 bases lay in between. CDR3 length equals 16 residues. The CDR3 here is CAISVRRQPANYGYTF. For the CDR3, the DNA is TGTGCCATCAGTGTTCGGAGACAGCCAGCTAACTATGGCTACACCTTC.

The V and J genes are TRBV6-5 and TRBJ1-6; 7 bases fit TRBD1. Germline V gives CDR1 MNHEY, CDR2 SVGAGI. With 8 bases clipped from V and 4 bases from J, the junction kept 11 bases outside the gene matches. There are 16 residues in the CDR3. The CDR3 DNA sequence: TGTGCCAGCGGCCAAACAGGGGCGGCTTATAATTCACCCCTCCACTTT. Translating gives CASGQTGAAYNSPLHF.

The chain uses TRBV7-2 and TRBJ2-1, with 8 bases lining up with TRBD2. With V trimmed by 3 bases and J by 12 bases, 13 bases remained unmatched. The V gene's germline CDR1 is SGHTA and CDR2 FQGNSA. The CDR3 totals 15 residues. For the CDR3, the DNA is TGTGCCAGCAGCTTCAGTACCAGCGGGGGCCCGGGGCAGTTCTTC. Translating it yields CASSFSTSGGPGQFF. Full variable domain (outside the CDR3, taken from reference TRBV7-2 and TRBJ2-1): GAGVSQSPSNKVTEKGKDVELRCDPISGHTALYWYRQSLGQGLEFLIYFQGNSAPDKSGLPSDRFSAERTGGSVSTLTIQRTQQEDSAVYLCASSFSTSGGPGQFFGPGTRLTVL.

The chain carries TRBV6-5 and TRBJ1-1, with D perhaps matching TRBD1 (5 bases). The CDR3 covers 15 residues. The germline V and J ends were trimmed by 8 bases and 3 bases, with 19 bases remaining between them. In germline, CDR1 is MNHEY, CDR2 SVGAGI. The CDR3 DNA is TGTGCCAGCCAGGGAACGGGCGGTGATGACACTGAAGCTTTCTTT. This encodes CASQGTGGDDTEAFF.

The chain carries TRBV11-2 and TRBJ2-7; 10 nucleotides match TRBD2. CDR1 and CDR2 (germline): SGHAT, FQNNGV. The ends lost 1 base at V and 0 bases at J; junction bases unmatched: 12. The CDR3 runs to 19 residues. CDR3 amino acids: CASSLGTSGRETHSYEQYF. CDR3 sequence (DNA): TGTGCCAGCAGCTTAGGGACTAGCGGAAGGGAGACGCACTCCTACGAGCAGTACTTC.